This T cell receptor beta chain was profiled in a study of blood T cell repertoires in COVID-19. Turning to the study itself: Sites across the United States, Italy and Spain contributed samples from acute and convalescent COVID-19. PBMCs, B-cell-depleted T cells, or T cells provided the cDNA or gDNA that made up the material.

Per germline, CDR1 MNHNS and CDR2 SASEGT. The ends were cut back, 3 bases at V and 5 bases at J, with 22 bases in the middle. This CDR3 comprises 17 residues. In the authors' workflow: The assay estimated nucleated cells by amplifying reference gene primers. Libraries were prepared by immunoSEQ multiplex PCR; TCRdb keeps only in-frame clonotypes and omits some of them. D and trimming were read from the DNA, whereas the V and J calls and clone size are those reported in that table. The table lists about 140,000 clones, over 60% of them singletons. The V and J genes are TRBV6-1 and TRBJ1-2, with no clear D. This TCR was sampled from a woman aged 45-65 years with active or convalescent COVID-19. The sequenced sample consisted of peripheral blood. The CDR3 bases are TGTGCCAGCAGTGAGTCGTTTGCCTCGACAAAAATATATGGCTACACCTTC. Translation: CASSESFASTKIYGYTF.